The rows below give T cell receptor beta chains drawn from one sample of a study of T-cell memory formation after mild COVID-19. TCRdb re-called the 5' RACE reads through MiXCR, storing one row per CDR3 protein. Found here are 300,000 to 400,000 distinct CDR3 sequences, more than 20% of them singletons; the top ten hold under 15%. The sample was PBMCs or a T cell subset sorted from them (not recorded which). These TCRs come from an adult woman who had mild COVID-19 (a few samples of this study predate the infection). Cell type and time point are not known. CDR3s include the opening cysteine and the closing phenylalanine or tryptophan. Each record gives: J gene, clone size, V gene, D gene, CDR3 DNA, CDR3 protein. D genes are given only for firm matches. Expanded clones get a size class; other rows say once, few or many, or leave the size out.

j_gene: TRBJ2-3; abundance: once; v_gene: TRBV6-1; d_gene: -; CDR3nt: TGTGCCAGCAGTGTTGGAGGGGGGGCAGATACGCAGTATTTT; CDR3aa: CASSVGGGADTQYF
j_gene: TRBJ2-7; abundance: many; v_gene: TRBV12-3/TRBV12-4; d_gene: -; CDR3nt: TGTGCCAGCAGTAACGGACAGCTGCTATCCTACGAGCAGTACTTC; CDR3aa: CASSNGQLLSYEQYF
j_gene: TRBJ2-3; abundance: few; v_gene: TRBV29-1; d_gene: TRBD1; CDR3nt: TGCAGCGTTACCGGGACAGCAGCGGATACGCAGTATTTT; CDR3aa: CSVTGTAADTQYF
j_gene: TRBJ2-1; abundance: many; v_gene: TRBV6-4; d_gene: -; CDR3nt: TGTGCCAGCAGTGACCTAGTTGGCAATGAGCAGTTCTTC; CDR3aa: CASSDLVGNEQFF
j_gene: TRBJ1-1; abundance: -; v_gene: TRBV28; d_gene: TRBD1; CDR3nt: TGTGCCAGCAGTTTAGGACAGGCGGTCACTGAAGCTTTCTTT; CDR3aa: CASSLGQAVTEAFF
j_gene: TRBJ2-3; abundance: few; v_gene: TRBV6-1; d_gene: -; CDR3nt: TGTGCCAGCAGCCGCGCCCCGGTCCCTGGAGATACGCAGTATTTT; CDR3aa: CASSRAPVPGDTQYF
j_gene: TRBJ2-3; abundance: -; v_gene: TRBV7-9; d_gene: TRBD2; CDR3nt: TGTGCCAGCAACCCACCTAGCGGGAGTGGAACAGATACGCAGTATTTT; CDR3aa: CASNPPSGSGTDTQYF
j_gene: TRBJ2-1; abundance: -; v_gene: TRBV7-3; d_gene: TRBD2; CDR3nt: TGTGCCAGCAGCTTAGGGTTAGCGGGAACCCGGGGCAATGAGCAGTTCTTC; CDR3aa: CASSLGLAGTRGNEQFF
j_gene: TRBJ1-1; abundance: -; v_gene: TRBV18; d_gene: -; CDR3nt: TGTGCCAGCTCACCACAGGGCCCGAACACTGAAGCTTTCTTT; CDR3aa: CASSPQGPNTEAFF
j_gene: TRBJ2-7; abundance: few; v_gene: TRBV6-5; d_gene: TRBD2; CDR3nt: TGTGCCAGCAGTGAGATGGGACTAACCTCCTACGAGCAGTACTTC; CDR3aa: CASSEMGLTSYEQYF
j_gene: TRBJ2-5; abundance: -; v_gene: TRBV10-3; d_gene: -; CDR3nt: TGTGCCATCAGTGAGCCCGGCATAGAAGAGACCCAGTACTTC; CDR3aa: CAISEPGIEETQYF
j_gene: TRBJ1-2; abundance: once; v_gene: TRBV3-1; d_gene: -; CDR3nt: TGTGCCAGCAGCCAAGATTCCGGAGGCTACACCTTC; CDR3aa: CASSQDSGGYTF
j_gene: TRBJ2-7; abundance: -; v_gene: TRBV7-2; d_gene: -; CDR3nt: TGTGCCAGCAGCTTCGACACCCTAGCGCATCACTCCTACGAGCAGTACTTC; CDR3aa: CASSFDTLAHHSYEQYF
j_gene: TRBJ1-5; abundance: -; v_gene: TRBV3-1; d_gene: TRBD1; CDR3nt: TGTGCCAGCAGCCAAGGCCGGGACAGACCCCAGCATTTT; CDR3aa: CASSQGRDRPQHF
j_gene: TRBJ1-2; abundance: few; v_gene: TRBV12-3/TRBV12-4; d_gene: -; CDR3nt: TGTGCCAGCAGTTTAGGACGGACCTATGGCTACACCTTC; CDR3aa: CASSLGRTYGYTF
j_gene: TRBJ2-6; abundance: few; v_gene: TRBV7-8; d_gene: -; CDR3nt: TGTGCCAGCAGCTTAGCAGGGGCCTCTGGGGCCAACGTCCTGACTTTC; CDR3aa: CASSLAGASGANVLTF
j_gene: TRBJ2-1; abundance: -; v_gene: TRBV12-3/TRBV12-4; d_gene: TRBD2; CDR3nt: TGTGCCAGCAGTTCATCTAGCGGGATAAGGAGCTCCTACAATGAGCAGTTCTTC; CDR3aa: CASSSSSGIRSSYNEQFF
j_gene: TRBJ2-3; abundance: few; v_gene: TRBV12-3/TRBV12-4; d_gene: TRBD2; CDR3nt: TGTGCCAGCAGTTTGTTAATAGCGGGAGGACCAGATACGCAGTATTTT; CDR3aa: CASSLLIAGGPDTQYF
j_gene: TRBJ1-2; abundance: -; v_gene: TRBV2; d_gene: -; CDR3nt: TGTGCCAGCAGTGCTCAGGTTGACTATGGCTACACCTTC; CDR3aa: CASSAQVDYGYTF
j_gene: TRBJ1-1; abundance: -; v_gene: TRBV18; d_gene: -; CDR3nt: TGTGCCAGCTCACCATACGGGACAAAGAACACTGAAGCTTTCTTT; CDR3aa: CASSPYGTKNTEAFF
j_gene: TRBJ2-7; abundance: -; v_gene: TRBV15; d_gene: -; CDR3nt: TGTGCCACCAGCCGGGCACTCTACGAGCAGTACTTC; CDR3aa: CATSRALYEQYF
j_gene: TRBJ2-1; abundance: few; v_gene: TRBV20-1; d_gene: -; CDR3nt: TGCAGTGCTAGAGATGGAACCGACCCCGGGACCTACAATGAGCAGTTCTTC; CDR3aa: CSARDGTDPGTYNEQFF
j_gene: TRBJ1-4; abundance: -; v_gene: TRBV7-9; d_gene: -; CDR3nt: TGTGCCAGCAGCTTAGGTTCCGAGACTAATGAAAAACTGTTTTTT; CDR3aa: CASSLGSETNEKLFF
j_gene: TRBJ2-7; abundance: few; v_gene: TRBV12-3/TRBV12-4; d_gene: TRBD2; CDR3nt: TGTGCCAGCAGTTTCGGGGGGGCAGGCGAGCAGTACTTC; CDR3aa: CASSFGGAGEQYF
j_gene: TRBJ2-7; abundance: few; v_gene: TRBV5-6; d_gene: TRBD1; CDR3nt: TGTGCCAGCAGGAAGGTAGGGGACAGCCTTTACGAGCAGTACTTC; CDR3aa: CASRKVGDSLYEQYF
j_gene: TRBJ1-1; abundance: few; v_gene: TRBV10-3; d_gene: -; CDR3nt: TGTGCCATCACTTCCCGGGAGACGAACACTGAAGCTTTCTTT; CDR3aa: CAITSRETNTEAFF
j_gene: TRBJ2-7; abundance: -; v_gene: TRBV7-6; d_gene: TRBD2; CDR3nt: TGTGCCAGCAGCCCAGAGGGACTAGCGGGAGCCGAGCAGTACTTC; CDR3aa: CASSPEGLAGAEQYF
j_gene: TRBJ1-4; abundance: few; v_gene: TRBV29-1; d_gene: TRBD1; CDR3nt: TGCAGCGCTCGGACAGGGTCTAATGAAAAACTGTTTTTT; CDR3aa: CSARTGSNEKLFF
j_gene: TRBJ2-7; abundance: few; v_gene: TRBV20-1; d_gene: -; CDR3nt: TGCAGTGCTAGAGAAAAAGAGTACGAGCAGTACTTC; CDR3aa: CSAREKEYEQYF
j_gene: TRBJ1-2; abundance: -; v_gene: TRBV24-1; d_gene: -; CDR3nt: TGTGCCACCAGTGATTGGACGGCTAACTATGGCTACACCTTC; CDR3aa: CATSDWTANYGYTF
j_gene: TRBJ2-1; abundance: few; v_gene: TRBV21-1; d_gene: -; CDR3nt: TGTGCCAGCCCTACCCGATTTGAGCAGTTCTTC; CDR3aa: CASPTRFEQFF